A selection of T cell receptor beta chains follows, all from one sample in a study of T cells after yellow fever vaccination. One entry per CDR3 protein, called by TCRdb with MiXCR from the 5' RACE reads. The table has hundreds of thousands of distinct CDR3 sequences, around 3.9% seen once. The sample in question was PBMCs, obtained on the day of the yellow fever booster vaccination. The source of these receptors is a man aged 18-30 years who received the YFV17D yellow fever vaccine. CDR3s include the opening cysteine and the closing phenylalanine or tryptophan. Fields, in order: J gene, D gene, V gene, clone size, CDR3 DNA, CDR3 protein. A D gene is named only where the DNA matches it firmly. Clone size is given for some rows only: seen once, a few or many times, or a class if the clone is expanded.

>TRBJ1-2|TRBD1|TRBV7-2|NA
TGTGCCAGCAGCCTGGTGGGACAGGGGGCAGGTGGCTACACCTTC
CASSLVGQGAGGYTF
>TRBJ1-6|NA|TRBV9|few
TGTGCCAGCAGCGAAAGCTCCTATAATTCACCCCTCCACTTT
CASSESSYNSPLHF
>TRBJ1-1|NA|TRBV6-6|many
TGTGCCAGCAGTTACGCGGGTGGGGGCACTGAAGCTTTCTTT
CASSYAGGGTEAFF
>TRBJ1-6|NA|TRBV3-1|few
TGTGCCAGCAGTTATCAGGGGAAGAATTCACCCCTCCACTTT
CASSYQGKNSPLHF
>TRBJ1-4|NA|TRBV20-1|few
TGCAGTGCTAGGTCCAGTCGAACTAATGAAAAACTGTTTTTT
CSARSSRTNEKLFF
>TRBJ2-7|NA|TRBV10-3|NA
TGTGCCATCAGTCTTGTAGGGTTGACCTACGAGCAGTACTTC
CAISLVGLTYEQYF
>TRBJ2-5|NA|TRBV14|many
TGTGCCAGCAGCCAAGATAGCATCTACCTGAAGGAGACCCAGTACTTC
CASSQDSIYLKETQYF
>TRBJ2-1|TRBD1|TRBV20-1|few
TGCAGTGCTAGCCGGGACAGGGGTAGGAATGAGCAGTTCTTC
CSASRDRGRNEQFF
>TRBJ2-5|NA|TRBV5-4|NA
TGTGCCAGCAGCTTTGGGGGGGCGAGGGCCGAAGAGACCCAGTACTTC
CASSFGGARAEETQYF
>TRBJ2-1|TRBD1|TRBV6-5|many
TGTGCCAGCAGTCCTATTGGAGACAGGGGCTACAATGAGCAGTTCTTC
CASSPIGDRGYNEQFF
>TRBJ2-7|TRBD1|TRBV5-1|many
TGCGCCAGCAGCTCCCCCGGACAGGGGACCTACGAGCAGTACTTC
CASSSPGQGTYEQYF
>TRBJ2-2|NA|TRBV5-4|few
TGTGCCAGCAGCTTGGACAGGAGGGATAGCACCGGGGAGCTGTTTTTT
CASSLDRRDSTGELFF
>TRBJ1-1|TRBD1|TRBV6-2/TRBV6-3|few
TGTGCCAGCAGTCTTTCAGGGGGCTGGACTGAAGCTTTCTTT
CASSLSGGWTEAFF
>TRBJ1-6|NA|TRBV12-3/TRBV12-4|many
TGTGCCAGCAGTTTTCAGCCAGAATATAATTCACCCCTCCACTTT
CASSFQPEYNSPLHF
>TRBJ2-3|NA|TRBV20-1|NA
TGCAGTGCTAGCCAGGGGATGACGAGCACAGATACGCAGTATTTT
CSASQGMTSTDTQYF